This T cell receptor beta chain originates from a study of T cell responses to AZD1222 COVID-19 vaccine. Points on this clone: Its cognate antigen is unknown.

The study's findings and limits: Across spike, vaccine-associated CD4 TCRs were found, dominant at 160-218 and 743-854. Researchers took repertoire samples only after the peak T cell response had come. Unmutated regions of variants are reportedly targeted by nearly half of spike-specific TCRs.

The germline V and J ends were trimmed by 2 bases and 8 bases, with 6 bases remaining between them. Germline CDR1 is MNHNY and CDR2 is SVGAGI (reference sequence). The CDR3 covers 11 residues. The assay was immunoSEQ multiplex PCR, and TCRdb's table has in-frame clones only and misses some. The sample consists of tens of thousands of clones, around nine tenths of them appearing once. The V and J genes are TRBV6-6 and TRBJ1-1; no definite D call. The sequenced sample was peripheral blood, obtained on day 0 of AZD1222 vaccination. This TCR derives from an adult in good health. CDR3 loop: CASSYVGEAFF. The CDR3 coding sequence is TGTGCCAGCAGTTACGTTGGAGAAGCTTTCTTT.